A single sample gave rise to the 20 T cell receptor beta chains below, sequenced in a study of a mutant IDH1 vaccine in newly diagnosed glioma. Assay: immunoSEQ multiplex PCR; the TCRdb copy retains only in-frame clones and omits some. The table includes about 40,000 clones, 84% detected once. Antigen specificity for these receptors is unknown. Described time point: week 11, during vaccination. Every vaccination contained 300 ug of the mutant IDH1 20-mer peptide and was paired with topical imiquimod. The input for sequencing was PBMCs, taken from a glioma patient whose treatment included an IDH1 peptide vaccine. Receptors were obtained from a man aged 40-50 years with glioma.

The chain carries TRBV19 and TRBJ1-3, with no clear D. The CDR3 sequence is 14 residues long. Trimming removed 6 bases from V and 2 bases from J, with 11 bases in between. The germline V gene has CDR1 LNHDA and CDR2 SQIVND (reference sequence). CDR3 in amino acids: CASRGIEAGNTIYF. The CDR3 nucleotides are TGTGCCAGTAGAGGTATAGAGGCTGGAAACACCATATATTTT. The full variable domain, rest sourced from reference TRBV19 and TRBJ1-3, is DGGITQSPKYLFRKEGQNVTLSCEQNLNHDAMYWYRQDPGQGLRLIYYSQIVNDFQKGDIAEGYSVSREKKESFPLTVTSAQKNPTAFYLCASRGIEAGNTIYFGEGSWLTVV.

The J gene is TRBJ2-7, the V gene TRBV27; 7 nucleotides agree with TRBD1. J lost 7 bases, V lost 0 bases, and 3 bases had no gene match. Per germline, CDR1 MNHEY and CDR2 SMNVEV (reference sequence). CDR3 size: 13 residues. CDR3 loop: CASSLSGGREQYF. Written as DNA, the CDR3 is TGTGCCAGCAGTTTATCAGGGGGCCGAGAGCAGTACTTC.

This clone was observed a few times. The chain has TRBV27 and TRBJ2-2; 8 nucleotides agree with TRBD1. Germline V CDR1 and CDR2: MNHEY, SMNVEV (reference sequence). Trimming took 8 bases from V and 5 from J; bases not matched to a gene: 7. This CDR3 has 14 residues. CDR3 amino acids: CASVRTGRTGELFF. The CDR3 coding sequence is TGTGCCAGCGTGCGGACAGGGCGGACCGGGGAGCTGTTTTTT.

This clone occurred a few times. The gene calls are TRBV9 and TRBJ2-5; 9 bases are shared with TRBD1. Trimming took 4 bases from V and 5 from J; bases not matched to a gene: 9. The V gene's germline CDR1 is SGDLS and CDR2 YYNGEE. This CDR3 contains 15 residues. Written as DNA, the CDR3 is TGTGCCAGCAGCACCTCGGGACAGGGCCGGGAGACCCAGTACTTC. Translated, it gives CASSTSGQGRETQYF.

Only a few counts were recorded for this clone. The chain uses TRBV5-1 and TRBJ2-7; 11 nucleotides match TRBD2. Germline V gives CDR1 SGHRS, CDR2 YFSETQ. CDR3 length equals 14 residues. The J segment lost 6 bases and the V segment lost 5 bases, leaving 7 bases of the junction unmatched. The CDR3 DNA reads TGCGCCAGCAGGCTGACTAGCGGGACCCGCGAGCAGTACTTC. Its protein is CASRLTSGTREQYF.

As concerns this clone: This sample also contains other DNA sequences that code for the same CDR3. V is TRBV5-1 and J is TRBJ2-2; 8 positions agree with TRBD2. Germline V lookup: CDR1 SGHRS, CDR2 YFSETQ. The J segment lost 8 bases and the V segment lost 0 bases, leaving 6 bases of the junction unmatched. This CDR3 is built from 15 residues. CDR3 region: CASSLVGLAAGELFF. The CDR3 DNA follows: TGCGCCAGCAGCTTGGTCGGACTAGCAGCGGGGGAGCTGTTTTTT.

The chain recombines TRBV19 with TRBJ2-3; TRBD1 or TRBD2 may be the D gene (5 bases each). The V and J ends lost 5 bases and 0 bases respectively, with 15 bases between them. The CDR3 has 16 amino acids. Germline CDR1 is LNHDA and CDR2 is SQIVND (reference sequence). CDR3 protein: CASSPNRGASTDTQYF. The CDR3 coding sequence is TGTGCCAGTAGTCCCAATAGAGGGGCGAGCACAGATACGCAGTATTTT.

V gene TRBV2 combines with J gene TRBJ2-7; D call uncertain. Germline V gene data show CDR1 as SNHLY and CDR2 as FYNNEI. CDR3 length: 12 amino acids. With 2 bases removed from V and 4 bases from J, the gap between germline ends came to 6 bases. The CDR3 reads CASSEFSYEQYF. CDR3 in DNA: TGTGCCAGCAGTGAATTTTCATACGAGCAGTACTTC. The entire variable domain, with the rest obtained from reference TRBV2 and TRBJ2-7, is as follows: EPEVTQTPSHQVTQMGQEVILRCVPISNHLYFYWYRQILGQKVEFLVSFYNNEISEKSEIFDDQFSVERPDGSNFTLKIRSTKLEDSAMYFCASSEFSYEQYFGPGTRLTVT.

The J gene is TRBJ2-7, the V gene TRBV6-5; TRBD1 matches at 7 bases. This CDR3 is 15 amino acids long. Germline V CDR1 and CDR2: MNHEY, SVGAGI. J was trimmed by 3 bases and V by 0 bases; bases with no gene match: 5. CDR3 nucleotide sequence: TGTGCCAGCAGTTACTCACCGACAGGGTACTACGAGCAGTACTTC. It specifies CASSYSPTGYYEQYF.

J is TRBJ2-3 and V is TRBV7-2; the D is unclear. Per the germline V gene, CDR1 is SGHTA and CDR2 is FQGNSA. Trimming took off 3 bases at V and 2 bases at J, with 3 bases between the two ends. The CDR3 totals 12 residues. CDR3 amino acids: CASSFFTDTQYF. The CDR3 bases are TGTGCCAGCAGCTTCTTCACAGATACGCAGTATTTT.

This clone is a singleton in its sample. V usage is TRBV5-4 and J usage is TRBJ2-1; 7 bases align to TRBD2. Germline V gives CDR1 SGHNT, CDR2 YYREEE (reference sequence). The CDR3 is 13 residues long. The V segment lost 4 bases and the J segment 9 bases; nucleotides outside the gene matches: 7. The CDR3 DNA follows: TGTGCCAGCAGCGAGACTAGCTATGTTGAGCAGTTCTTC. It codes for CASSETSYVEQFF.

This sequence joins TRBV4-1 and TRBJ2-7; 11 bases agree with TRBD1. In germline, CDR1 is MGHRA, CDR2 YSYEKL. V trimming: 4 bases; J trimming: 6 bases; junction bases outside the gene matches: 8. CDR3 length: 15 residues. CDR3 loop: CASSPQGTGGVEQYF. The CDR3 DNA sequence: TGCGCCAGCAGCCCCCAGGGGACAGGGGGGGTCGAGCAGTACTTC.

The chain's CDR3 is CASSLATNTGELFF. The CDR3 nucleotides read TGCGCCAGCAGCCTGGCCACGAACACCGGGGAGCTGTTTTTT. The V gene is TRBV5-1, the J gene TRBJ2-2; no definite D call. Trimming pared 4 bases from V and 0 bases from J, leaving 7 bases between. Germline lookup yields CDR1 SGHRS and CDR2 YFSETQ. The CDR3 consists of 14 residues.

This clone was seen once. V and J are TRBV7-8 and TRBJ2-1; D remains ambiguous. The CDR3 consists of 13 residues. The germline CDR1 and CDR2 sequences are SGHVS and FQNEAQ. V gave up 3 bases and J gave up 2 bases, with 5 bases separating them. The CDR3 coding sequence is TGTGCCAGCAGCTTTGCGGCCTACAATGAGCAGTTCTTC. Its translation is CASSFAAYNEQFF. Full variable domain (rest looked up from reference TRBV7-8 and TRBJ2-1): GAGVSQSPRYKVAKRGQDVALRCDPISGHVSLFWYQQALGQGPEFLTYFQNEAQLDKSGLPSDRFFAERPEGSVSTLKIQRTQQEDSAVYLCASSFAAYNEQFFGPGTRLTVL.

This rearrangement joins TRBV7-9 to TRBJ1-2; 10 positions match TRBD1. This CDR3 region has 15 residues. Unmatched junction bases numbered 10, after V lost 4 bases and J lost 8 bases. Germline-derived CDR1 and CDR2 are SEHNR and FQNEAQ (reference sequence). The CDR3 coding sequence is TGTGCCAGCAGCTCCAGACAGGGGGCTTTTGGGGGCTACACCTTC. This encodes CASSSRQGAFGGYTF.

The V and J genes are TRBV7-9 and TRBJ1-1, with D hard to call. The germline gives CDR1 SEHNR, CDR2 FQNEAQ (reference sequence). The V gene lost 2 bases and the J gene lost 6 bases, with 13 bases spanning the gap. The CDR3 sequence is 14 residues long. CDR3 nucleotide sequence: TGTGCCAGCAGCTTAACCTCAGGAAGGGCTGAAGCTTTCTTT. It encodes CASSLTSGRAEAFF.

The genes are TRBV10-3 and TRBJ1-1; TRBD1 aligns across 9 bases. Germline CDR1 is ENHRY and CDR2 is SYGVKD. The ends lost 9 bases at V and 6 bases at J; junction bases unmatched: 17. The CDR3 is 16 residues long. In DNA, the CDR3 is TGTGCCATTAACACCCCTCAAAGACAGGGGGATCCTGAAGCTTTCTTT. Translating gives CAINTPQRQGDPEAFF.

The chain carries TRBV2 and TRBJ2-7; 13 positions agree with TRBD2. The V segment lost 6 bases and the J segment 2 bases; nucleotides outside the gene matches: 4. The CDR3 contains 15 residues. The germline V gene encodes CDR1 SNHLY and CDR2 FYNNEI. CDR3 region: CASRSGLAGAYEQYF. The CDR3 DNA is TGTGCCAGCAGATCCGGACTAGCGGGAGCCTACGAGCAGTACTTC.

The chain couples TRBV7-6 to TRBJ2-6; D is ambiguous. Trimming shortened V by 5 bases and J by 0 bases, and 5 bases separated the two germline ends. The CDR3 contains 14 residues. Per the germline V gene, CDR1 is SGHVS and CDR2 is FNYEAQ. The CDR3 spells CASSGYSGANVLTF. The CDR3, as DNA: TGTGCCAGCAGCGGGTACTCTGGGGCCAACGTCCTGACTTTC.

The V and J genes are TRBV5-5 and TRBJ1-1, with D possibly matching TRBD1 (5 bases). The CDR3 extends over 13 amino acids. Germline V CDR1 and CDR2: SGHKS, YYEKEE (reference sequence). V lost 1 base to trimming and J lost 4 bases, with 8 bases between them. CDR3 in amino acids: CASSLLGATEAFF. CDR3 nucleotide sequence: TGTGCCAGCAGCTTGCTTGGGGCCACTGAAGCTTTCTTT.